The sequence of this TCR beta chain was determined in a study of OX40 agonist ivuxolimab in advanced cancers. Study overall: Ivuxolimab, an agonistic anti-OX40 (CD134) antibody, was given to patients. One patient with hepatocellular carcinoma and two with cutaneous melanoma, three in all, had partial responses. Regarding the study as a whole: Researchers report that CD8+ T cells had, on average, more expanded clones than CD4+. CD4+ and CD8+ blood T cells expanded clonally by week 6 at 0.1 to 3.0 mg/kg.

Data came from immunoSEQ multiplex PCR; TCRdb stores just in-frame clones and leaves some out. The sample carries around 67,000 clones, 88% recorded once. On this clone itself: What it binds is not known.

CDR3 size: 15 residues. Germline lookup yields CDR1 SGHRS and CDR2 YFSETQ. V lost 2 bases to trimming and J lost 8 bases; unmatched junction nucleotides: 7. This TCR was recovered from an adult with an advanced solid tumor such as melanoma, head and neck, liver or kidney cancer. This material consisted of CD4+ or CD8+ T cells sorted from blood, taken in a trial of the OX40 agonist ivuxolimab. The gene calls are TRBV5-1 and TRBJ1-4; 9 positions agree with TRBD1. The CDR3 is CASSFSDRGGEKLFF. CDR3 bases: TGCGCCAGCAGCTTCTCCGACAGGGGGGGAGAAAAACTGTTTTTT. Drawing the rest from reference TRBV5-1 and TRBJ1-4, the complete variable domain is KAGVTQTPRYLIKTRGQQVTLSCSPISGHRSVSWYQQTPGQGLQFLFEYFSETQRNKGNFPGRFSGRQFSNSRSEMNVSTLELGDSALYLCASSFSDRGGEKLFFGSGTQLSVL.